The 16 T cell receptor beta chains in this list originate from one sample, sequenced in a study of blood T cell repertoires in COVID-19. Produced via immunoSEQ multiplex PCR; TCRdb's table is partial and in-frame only. The sample lists 130,000 to 150,000 clones, over 75% occurring once. Sequencing was performed on peripheral blood. The receptors derive from a man in his 60s with active or convalescent COVID-19.

CDR3 residues: CASSVYLGGTGGKQNEQFF. In DNA form, the CDR3 reads TGTGCCAGCAGCGTCTACTTAGGCGGGACAGGGGGGAAACAGAATGAGCAGTTCTTC. The chain links TRBV9 to TRBJ2-1; 11 bases match TRBD1. Unmatched junction bases numbered 17, after V lost 2 bases and J lost 7 bases. This CDR3 has 19 residues. Germline CDR1 reads SGDLS; CDR2 reads YYNGEE. The entire variable domain, with the rest obtained from reference TRBV9 and TRBJ2-1, is as follows: DSGVTQTPKHLITATGQRVTLRCSPRSGDLSVYWYQQSLDQGLQFLIQYYNGEERAKGNILERFSAQQFPDLHSELNLSSLELGDSALYFCASSVYLGGTGGKQNEQFFGPGTRLTVL.

V usage is TRBV12-3 or TRBV12-4 and J usage is TRBJ2-4, with D tentatively TRBD1 (6 bases). Trimming left V 5 bases short and J 6 bases short, with 11 bases between. The CDR3 has 13 amino acids. The CDR3 sequence: CASSRTVRNIQYF. As DNA, the CDR3 is TGTGCCAGCAGTAGGACAGTGAGAAACATTCAGTACTTC.

V and J are TRBV11-2 and TRBJ2-2; 11 nucleotides agree with TRBD1. Germline V gene lookup returns CDR1 SGHAT and CDR2 FQNNGV. The CDR3 is 14 residues long. J lost 4 bases, V lost 8 bases, and 3 bases had no gene match. The CDR3: CASGQGAVTGELFF. The CDR3 DNA is TGTGCCAGCGGACAGGGGGCGGTCACCGGGGAGCTGTTTTTT.

V and J are TRBV28 and TRBJ1-5; no reliable D call. This CDR3 has 11 amino acids. V gave up 10 bases and J gave up 4 bases, with 8 bases separating them. Germline loops: CDR1 MDHEN, CDR2 SYDVKM. The CDR3 spells CATGVNQPQHF. The CDR3 nucleotides read TGTGCCACCGGGGTTAATCAGCCCCAGCATTTT.

The chain carries TRBV25-1 and TRBJ1-2, with D tentatively TRBD1 (5 bases). Looked up from germline, CDR1 is MGHDK and CDR2 is SYGVNS. The CDR3 has 16 residues. Trimming took off 8 bases at V and 0 bases at J, with 19 bases between the two ends. The CDR3 here is CASGGDSVYANYGYTF. CDR3 coding DNA: TGTGCCAGCGGCGGGGACTCTGTTTATGCTAACTATGGCTACACCTTC.

The chain carries TRBV29-1 and TRBJ2-3; D is unclear. CDR1 is SQVTM, CDR2 ANQGSEA, per germline. CDR3 size: 15 residues. CDR3 loop: CSSEDGTPSTDTQYF. The CDR3 bases are TGCTCAAGCGAAGACGGAACACCCAGCACAGATACGCAGTATTTT.

This clone was detected only once. This sequence joins TRBV5-3 and TRBJ2-1, with 8 bases matching TRBD2. TRBV5-3 is given ORF status, its function remaining uncertain. After removal of 3 bases from V and 4 bases from J, the junction contained 15 bases not matched to a gene. The CDR3 loop spans 18 amino acids. The CDR3, as DNA: TGTGCCAGAAGCTCTCACGGGAGGGCCAAGCGAAAGTACAATGAGCAGTTCTTC. This encodes CARSSHGRAKRKYNEQFF.

The gene calls are TRBV29-1 and TRBJ1-2, with TRBD1 as a possible D gene (6 bases). This CDR3 has 12 amino acids. CDR1 SQVTM and CDR2 ANQGSEA come from the germline V gene. Trimming took 3 bases from V and 7 from J, leaving 12 bases between them. The CDR3 loop is CSVEGGLGGYTF. Here the CDR3 DNA reads TGCAGCGTTGAGGGGGGGCTTGGTGGCTACACCTTC.

The rearrangement joins TRBV4-1 to TRBJ2-1; D remains unclear. Germline-derived CDR1 and CDR2 are MGHRA and YSYEKL. V lost 1 base, J lost 8 bases, and 3 bases lay in between. The CDR3 length is 11 residues. Written as DNA, the CDR3 is TGCGCCAGCAGCCAAGTCGATGAGCAGTTCTTC. Protein product: CASSQVDEQFF.

The CDR3 nucleotides read TGTGCCAGCAGTATCCTGTACCAAGAGACCCAGTACTTC. Translating gives CASSILYQETQYF. V gene TRBV27 combines with J gene TRBJ2-5, with D hard to call. The V end lost 5 bases, the J end lost 0 bases, and 7 bases lay between the germline ends. This CDR3 spans 13 amino acids. Per germline, CDR1 MNHEY and CDR2 SMNVEV (reference sequence).

This clone was counted a single time. The CDR3 nucleotides read TGTGCCAGCAGCCCCCCCAGTATCGCAGATACGCAGTATTTT. This encodes CASSPPSIADTQYF. The V and J genes are TRBV7-9 and TRBJ2-3; D gene uncertain. This CDR3 is built from 14 residues. Deletions cut 5 bases from V and 4 bases from J, with 13 bases between. In germline, CDR1 is SEHNR, CDR2 FQNEAQ (reference sequence). Using reference TRBV7-9 and TRBJ2-3 for the parts outside the CDR3, the full variable domain is DTGVSQNPRHKITKRGQNVTFRCDPISEHNRLYWYRQTLGQGPEFLTYFQNEAQLEKSRLLSDRFSAERPKGSFSTLEIQRTEQGDSAMYLCASSPPSIADTQYFGPGTRLTVL.

The CDR3 region is CAISKEGAGLSEQFF. CDR3 in DNA: TGTGCCATCAGTAAGGAGGGGGCAGGTTTAAGTGAGCAGTTCTTC. The chain is built from TRBV10-3 and TRBJ2-1; D is possibly TRBD1 (7 bases). Germline V gene sequence: CDR1 ENHRY, CDR2 SYGVKD. V lost 5 bases and J lost 9, with 20 bases in between. CDR3 size: 15 residues.

J is TRBJ2-1 and V is TRBV14; TRBD2 matches 8 bases. Germline V CDR1 and CDR2: SGHDN, FVKESK. The CDR3 length is 15 residues. V was pared by 1 base and J by 4 bases, with 3 bases of the junction left unmatched. CDR3 DNA sequence: TGTGCCAGCAGCCAAGTAGCGGGATTTTACAATGAGCAGTTCTTC. Encoded protein: CASSQVAGFYNEQFF.

The rearrangement uses TRBV24-1 and TRBJ2-3, with 8 positions matching TRBD1. CDR1 KGHDR and CDR2 SFDVKD come from the germline V gene. With V trimmed by 0 bases and J by 4 bases, 2 bases remained unmatched. CDR3 length: 15 residues. The CDR3 here is CATSDLTGGSDTQYF. CDR3 nucleotides: TGTGCCACCAGTGATTTGACAGGGGGTTCAGATACGCAGTATTTT.

The chain joins TRBV13 to TRBJ2-3; D is ambiguous. Trimming stripped 1 base from V and 2 bases from J, with 4 bases between. In germline, CDR1 is PRHDT, CDR2 FYEKMQ (reference sequence). There are 13 residues in the CDR3. CDR3 protein: CASSLVHTDTQYF. The CDR3 bases are TGTGCCAGCAGCTTAGTCCACACAGATACGCAGTATTTT. The full variable domain, rest sourced from reference TRBV13 and TRBJ2-3, is AAGVIQSPRHLIKEKRETATLKCYPIPRHDTVYWYQQGPGQDPQFLISFYEKMQSDKGSIPDRFSAQQFSDYHSELNMSSLELGDSALYFCASSLVHTDTQYFGPGTRLTVL.

V is TRBV6-1 and J is TRBJ1-5, with 9 bases identical to TRBD1. This CDR3 has 15 residues. V was pared by 3 bases and J by 2 bases, with 2 bases of the junction left unmatched. CDR1 is MNHNS, CDR2 SASEGT, per germline. The CDR3 sequence is CASSEGQGGNQPQHF. The DNA for the CDR3 is TGTGCCAGCAGTGAGGGACAGGGTGGCAATCAGCCCCAGCATTTT.